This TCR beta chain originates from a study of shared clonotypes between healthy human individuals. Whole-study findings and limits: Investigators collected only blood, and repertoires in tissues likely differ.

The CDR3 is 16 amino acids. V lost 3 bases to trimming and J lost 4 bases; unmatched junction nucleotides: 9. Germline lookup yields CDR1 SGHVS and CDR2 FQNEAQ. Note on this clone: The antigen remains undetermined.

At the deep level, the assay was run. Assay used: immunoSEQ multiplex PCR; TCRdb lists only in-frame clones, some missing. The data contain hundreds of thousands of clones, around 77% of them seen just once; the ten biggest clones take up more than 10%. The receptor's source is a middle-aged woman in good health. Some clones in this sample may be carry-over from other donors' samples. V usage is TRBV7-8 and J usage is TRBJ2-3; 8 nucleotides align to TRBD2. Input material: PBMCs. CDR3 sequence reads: CASSFEAAGVPDTQYF. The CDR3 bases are TGTGCCAGCAGCTTTGAGGCAGCGGGAGTACCAGATACGCAGTATTTT.